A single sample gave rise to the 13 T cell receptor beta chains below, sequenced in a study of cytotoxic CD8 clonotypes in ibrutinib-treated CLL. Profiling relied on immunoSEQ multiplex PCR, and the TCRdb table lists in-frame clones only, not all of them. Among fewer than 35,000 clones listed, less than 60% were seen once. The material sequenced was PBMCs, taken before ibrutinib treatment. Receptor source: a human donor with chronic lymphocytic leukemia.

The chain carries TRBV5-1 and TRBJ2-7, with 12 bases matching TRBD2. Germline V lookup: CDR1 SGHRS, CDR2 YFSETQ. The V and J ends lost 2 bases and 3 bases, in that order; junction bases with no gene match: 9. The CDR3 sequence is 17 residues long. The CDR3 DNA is TGCGCCAGCAGCTTAGAGCCTAGCGGGAGGGCGGGCTACGAGCAGTACTTC. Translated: CASSLEPSGRAGYEQYF.

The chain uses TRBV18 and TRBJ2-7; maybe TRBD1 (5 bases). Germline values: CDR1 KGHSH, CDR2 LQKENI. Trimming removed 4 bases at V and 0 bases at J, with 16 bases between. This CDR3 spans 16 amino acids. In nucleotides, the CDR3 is TGTGCCAGCTCACTAAAGGTTACAGGTTCCTCCTACGAGCAGTACTTC. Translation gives CASSLKVTGSSYEQYF. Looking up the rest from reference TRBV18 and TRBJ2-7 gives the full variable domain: NAGVMQNPRHLVRRRGQEARLRCSPMKGHSHVYWYRQLPEEGLKFMVYLQKENIIDESGMPKERFSAEFPKEGPSILRIQQVVRGDSAAYFCASSLKVTGSSYEQYFGPGTRLTVT.

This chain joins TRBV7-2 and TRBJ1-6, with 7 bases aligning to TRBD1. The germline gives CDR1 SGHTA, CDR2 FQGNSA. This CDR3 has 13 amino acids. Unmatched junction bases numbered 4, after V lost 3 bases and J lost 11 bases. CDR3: CASSLRTGAPLHF. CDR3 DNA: TGTGCCAGCAGCTTGAGAACAGGGGCACCCCTCCACTTT.

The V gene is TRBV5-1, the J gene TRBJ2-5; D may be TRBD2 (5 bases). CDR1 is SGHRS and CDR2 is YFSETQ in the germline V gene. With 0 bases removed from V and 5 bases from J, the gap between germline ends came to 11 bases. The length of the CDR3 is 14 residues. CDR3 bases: TGCGCCAGCAGCTTGGCCGGTAGCGTGGAGACCCAGTACTTC. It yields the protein CASSLAGSVETQYF.

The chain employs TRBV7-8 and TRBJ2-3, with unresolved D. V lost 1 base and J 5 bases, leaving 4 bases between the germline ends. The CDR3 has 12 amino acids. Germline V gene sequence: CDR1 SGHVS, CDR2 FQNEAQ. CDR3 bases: TGTGCCAGCAGCTTAGTGGGAGATACGCAGTATTTT. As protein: CASSLVGDTQYF.

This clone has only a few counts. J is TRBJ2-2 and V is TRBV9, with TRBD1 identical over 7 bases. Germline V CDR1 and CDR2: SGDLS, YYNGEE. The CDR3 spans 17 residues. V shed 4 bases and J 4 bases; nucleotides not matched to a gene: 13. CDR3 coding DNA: TGTGCCAGCAGCTCCACAGGACAGGCTAAATTCACCGGGGAGCTGTTTTTT. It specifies CASSSTGQAKFTGELFF.

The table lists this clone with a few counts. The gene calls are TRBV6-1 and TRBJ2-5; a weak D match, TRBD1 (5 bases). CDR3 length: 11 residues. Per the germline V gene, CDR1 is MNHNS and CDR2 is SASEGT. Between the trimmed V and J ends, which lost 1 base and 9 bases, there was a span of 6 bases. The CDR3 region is CASSEVGAQYF. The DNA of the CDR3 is TGTGCCAGCAGTGAAGTAGGGGCCCAGTACTTC.

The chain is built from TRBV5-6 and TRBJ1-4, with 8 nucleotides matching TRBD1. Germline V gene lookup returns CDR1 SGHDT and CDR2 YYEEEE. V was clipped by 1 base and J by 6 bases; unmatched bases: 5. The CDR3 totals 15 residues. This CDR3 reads CASSLMDRDHEKLFF. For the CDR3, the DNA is TGTGCCAGCAGCTTGATGGACAGGGACCATGAAAAACTGTTTTTT.

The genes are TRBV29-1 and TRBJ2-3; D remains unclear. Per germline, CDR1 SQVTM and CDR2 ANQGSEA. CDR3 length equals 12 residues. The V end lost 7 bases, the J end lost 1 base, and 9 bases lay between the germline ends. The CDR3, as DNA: TGCAGCGGCCGTGGGGGCACAGATACGCAGTATTTT. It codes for CSGRGGTDTQYF.

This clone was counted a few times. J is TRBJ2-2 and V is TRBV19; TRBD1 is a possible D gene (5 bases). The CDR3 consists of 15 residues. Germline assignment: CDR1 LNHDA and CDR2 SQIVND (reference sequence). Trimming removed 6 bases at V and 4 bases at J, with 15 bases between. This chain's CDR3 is CASSLGVSSTGELFF. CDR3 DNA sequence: TGTGCCAGTAGCCTAGGGGTTTCGAGCACCGGGGAGCTGTTTTTT.

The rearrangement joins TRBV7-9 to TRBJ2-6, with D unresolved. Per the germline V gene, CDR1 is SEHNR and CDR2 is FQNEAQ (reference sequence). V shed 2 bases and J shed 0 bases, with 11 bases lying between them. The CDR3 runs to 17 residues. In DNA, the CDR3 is TGTGCCAGCAGCTTATATCAGGTCAGCTCTGGGGCCAACGTCCTGACTTTC. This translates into CASSLYQVSSGANVLTF.

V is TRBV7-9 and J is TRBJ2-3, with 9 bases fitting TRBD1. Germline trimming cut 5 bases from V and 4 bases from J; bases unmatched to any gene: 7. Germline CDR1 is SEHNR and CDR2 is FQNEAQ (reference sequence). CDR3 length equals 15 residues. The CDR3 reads CASSPTGGEADTQYF. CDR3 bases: TGTGCCAGCAGCCCGACAGGGGGTGAGGCAGATACGCAGTATTTT.

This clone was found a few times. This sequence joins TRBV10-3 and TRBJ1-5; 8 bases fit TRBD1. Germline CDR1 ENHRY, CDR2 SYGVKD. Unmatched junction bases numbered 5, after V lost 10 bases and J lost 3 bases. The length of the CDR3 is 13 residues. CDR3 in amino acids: CATLDRDNQPQHF. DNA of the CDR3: TGTGCCACTCTGGACAGGGACAATCAGCCCCAGCATTTT.